This record covers a single T cell receptor beta chain. Antigen specificity is unknown. Healthy donors of bone marrow made up the group. V was clipped by 4 bases and J by 6 bases; unmatched bases: 11. Germline V gene sequence: CDR1 SGHDN, CDR2 FVKESK. CDR3 size: 16 residues. 13 Jbeta primers and 60 Vbeta primers were used for the PCR. TCRdb's table, derived via immunoSEQ multiplex PCR, lists solely in-frame clones and lacks some. The table has 150,000 or so clones, about four fifths seen once. The data originate from a study of cytomegalovirus exposure and HLA in healthy donors. Overall study context: A data release that came early held roughly 85 million unique TCRs from HLA-typed donors.

Study-wide points: In a later analysis, HLA-C alleles had the fewest associated TCRs, DRB1 alleles the most. Associated with cytomegalovirus, according to the listing, were 150 to 200 TCR beta chains.

What was sequenced was PBMCs. This receptor was taken from a woman between 18 and 29 years old in good health and CMV-seropositive. The genes are TRBV14 and TRBJ2-3, with 9 nucleotides matching TRBD2. CDR3 nucleotide sequence: TGTGCCAGCAGCCCCGTTGCGGGGGGGCGGCTGGATACGCAGTATTTT. Amino acids: CASSPVAGGRLDTQYF.